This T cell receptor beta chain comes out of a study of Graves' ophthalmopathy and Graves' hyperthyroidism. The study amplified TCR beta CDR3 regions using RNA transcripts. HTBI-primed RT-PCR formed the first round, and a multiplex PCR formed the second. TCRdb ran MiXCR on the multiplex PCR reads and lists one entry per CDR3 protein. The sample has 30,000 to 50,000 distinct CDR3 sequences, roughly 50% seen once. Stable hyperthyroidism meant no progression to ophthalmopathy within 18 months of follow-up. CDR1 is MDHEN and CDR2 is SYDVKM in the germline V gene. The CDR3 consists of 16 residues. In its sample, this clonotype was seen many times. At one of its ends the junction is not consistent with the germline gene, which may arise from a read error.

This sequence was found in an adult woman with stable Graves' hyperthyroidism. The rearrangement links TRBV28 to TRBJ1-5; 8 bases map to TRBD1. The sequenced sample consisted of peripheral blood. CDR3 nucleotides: TGTGCTAGCAGGAGGGACAGGTCTCTAAGCAATCAGCCCCAGCATTTT. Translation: CASRRDRSLSNQPQHF.